Listed below are T cell receptor beta chains from one sample, sequenced in a study of identical twins. TCRdb itself ran the 5' RACE reads through MiXCR, one entry per CDR3 protein. This table has roughly 770,000 distinct CDR3 sequences, 15% to 20% appearing once. This same sample was also part of a study on T cells expressing NK-cell markers.

The sample was PBMCs. The receptors were sampled from a woman aged 18-29 years in good health. Each CDR3 is given with its conserved first and last residue. The D gene is left open where the match is weak. Only part of the rows carry a size: once, few, many, or a class if the clone is expanded.

clone size	D gene	J gene	V gene	CDR3 DNA	CDR3 protein
few	NA	TRBJ2-3	TRBV20-1	TGCAGTGCGAGGCCTAGCGTCGAGATCACAGATACGCAGTATTTT	CSARPSVEITDTQYF
few	NA	TRBJ2-7	TRBV6-2/TRBV6-3	TGTGCCAGCAACGTTGGGCGCTACGAGCAGTACTTC	CASNVGRYEQYF
few	NA	TRBJ1-1	TRBV9	TGTGCCAGCAGCGTTTCGGACACAGCGAACACTGAAGCTTTCTTT	CASSVSDTANTEAFF
NA	NA	TRBJ2-5	TRBV6-1	TGTGCCAGCATTCCCTCTAGGGGGGTGACCCAGTACTTC	CASIPSRGVTQYF
NA	TRBD1	TRBJ1-4	TRBV27	TGTGCCAGCAGTGGGACAGGGGGCAGTGTAAAACTGTTTTTT	CASSGTGGSVKLFF
NA	NA	TRBJ2-3	TRBV7-2	TGTGCCAGCACCTTGGAGGTCGCAGATACGCAGTATTTT	CASTLEVADTQYF
NA	NA	TRBJ2-1	TRBV5-1	TGCGCCAGCAGCTCCGAGGGGACCCTACCCAATGAGCAGTTCTTC	CASSSEGTLPNEQFF
few	TRBD2	TRBJ2-1	TRBV5-1	TGCGCCAGCAGCTTGTACCTAGCGGGAAACCATGAGCAGTTCTTC	CASSLYLAGNHEQFF
few	NA	TRBJ2-7	TRBV7-9	TGTGCCAGCAGCTCAGAAACAGCCGCCTACGAGCAGTACTTC	CASSSETAAYEQYF
few	TRBD2	TRBJ2-3	TRBV29-1	TGCAGCGCCCCCCCCCCGGGGGGGCCGGGAGATACGCAGTATTTT	CSAPPPGGPGDTQYF
few	NA	TRBJ2-3	TRBV5-1	TGCGCCAGCAGCTTGGTGGGGCCGGGAGATACGCAGTATTTT	CASSLVGPGDTQYF
many	NA	TRBJ2-1	TRBV5-1	TGTGCCAGCAGTTTAAGTACTGAGCAGTTCTTC	CASSLSTEQFF
NA	NA	TRBJ2-1	TRBV27	TGTGCCAGCAGTCTAACGACAGTATACAATGAGCAGTTCTTC	CASSLTTVYNEQFF
few	NA	TRBJ2-5	TRBV2	TGTGCCAGCAGACGCCGGGGCGATGGAGGTTGGGAGACCCAGTACTTC	CASRRRGDGGWETQYF
NA	NA	TRBJ2-5	TRBV7-9	TGTGCCAGCAGCTACGCTCCAGGGGCCGCCCAAGAGACCCAGTACTTC	CASSYAPGAAQETQYF
NA	TRBD1	TRBJ2-1	TRBV5-1	TGCGCCAGCAGCATGGGACAGGGGTTTTACAATGAGCAGTTCTTC	CASSMGQGFYNEQFF
few	NA	TRBJ2-3	TRBV9	TGTGCCAGCAGCGTACAGGGGCGTAAAGATACGCAGTATTTT	CASSVQGRKDTQYF
NA	NA	TRBJ2-5	TRBV7-2	TGTGCCAGCAGCTTAGACTTCTCGAAGACCCAGTACTTC	CASSLDFSKTQYF
NA	NA	TRBJ2-1	TRBV4-2	TGTGCCAGCAGCCTAGACCAGGGAACCGGTGAGCAGTTCTTC	CASSLDQGTGEQFF
few	TRBD2	TRBJ2-3	TRBV12-3/TRBV12-4	TGTGCCAGCAGTCCCCGTTCCCAGCGGGGGCCCCGTGTTGGCACAGATACGCAGTATTTT	CASSPRSQRGPRVGTDTQYF
NA	TRBD1	TRBJ2-3	TRBV7-2	TGTGCCAGCAGCTTCCAAGCGGGACAGGGGACAGATACGCAGTATTTT	CASSFQAGQGTDTQYF
few	NA	TRBJ2-7	TRBV12-3/TRBV12-4	TGTGCCAGCAGGGGATCGACAGGTTGGTTGGAGGAGTACTTC	CASRGSTGWLEEYF
NA	TRBD2	TRBJ2-1	TRBV2	TGTGCCAGCAGTCCAAGCGGGAGGGCCTCATTGGAGCAGTTCTTC	CASSPSGRASLEQFF
NA	TRBD1	TRBJ2-2	TRBV5-1	TGCGCCAGCAGCCCGAGGACAGGGCCGGGCACCGGGGAGCTGTTTTTT	CASSPRTGPGTGELFF
few	TRBD1	TRBJ2-7	TRBV6-1	TGTGCCAGCAGCACTGCAGGACAGGGAAACGAGCAGTACTTC	CASSTAGQGNEQYF
few	TRBD2	TRBJ2-3	TRBV4-2	TGTGCCAGCAGCCGTTACGGGGGGGAATCAGATACGCAGTATTTT	CASSRYGGESDTQYF
few	NA	TRBJ2-1	TRBV12-3/TRBV12-4	TGTGCCAGCAGTTTAGGGGACCGTTTTAGCTCCTACAATGAGCAGTTCTTC	CASSLGDRFSSYNEQFF
NA	NA	TRBJ2-1	TRBV27	TGTGCCACCAGAGGGGTTTTCACCTACAATGAGCAGTTCTTC	CATRGVFTYNEQFF